This T cell receptor (beta chain) is from a study of T-cell memory formation after mild COVID-19. The CDR3 extends over 13 amino acids. The germline gives CDR1 SGHVS, CDR2 FQNEAQ. The V end was cut by 4 bases, the J end by 0 bases, with 7 bases between. TCRdb re-analysed the 5' RACE reads in MiXCR, keeping a single row per CDR3 protein. The sample records tens of thousands of distinct CDR3 sequences, approximately 13% being singletons. The sequence was obtained from an adult woman who had mild COVID-19 (a few samples of this study predate the infection). Cell type and time point are not known. V usage is TRBV7-8 and J usage is TRBJ2-7; no clear D gene. Sequenced material: PBMCs or a T cell subset sorted from them (not recorded which). The CDR3 loop reads CASSYPASYEQYF. The CDR3 coding sequence is TGTGCCAGCAGCTACCCAGCCTCCTACGAGCAGTACTTC. Using reference TRBV7-8 and TRBJ2-7 for the parts outside the CDR3, the full variable domain is GAGVSQSPRYKVAKRGQDVALRCDPISGHVSLFWYQQALGQGPEFLTYFQNEAQLDKSGLPSDRFFAERPEGSVSTLKIQRTQQEDSAVYLCASSYPASYEQYFGPGTRLTVT.